This TCR beta chain was observed in a study of blood T cell repertoires in COVID-19. The CDR3 length is 14 residues. V dropped 0 bases and J dropped 3 bases, with 6 bases sitting between them. Germline V gene sequence: CDR1 MGHRA, CDR2 YSYEKL. Sequencing used immunoSEQ multiplex PCR; TCRdb keeps in-frame clones, though not all of them. The profile shows 200,000 or so clones, under 85% of them singletons. Participants' reported clinical history set cohort assignment. Specimen: PBMCs or T cells enriched from blood (not recorded which). The chain combines TRBV4-1 with TRBJ1-5; D not certain. This clonotype originated in a man between 60 and 75 years old who had recovered from COVID-19. The CDR3 sequence: CASSQEQFNQPQHF. DNA for the CDR3: TGCGCCAGCAGCCAAGAACAGTTCAATCAGCCCCAGCATTTT.